This T cell receptor beta chain was found in a study of beta chain features in type 1 diabetes. Study findings and constraints: TCRB CDR3 length was moderately but significantly reduced in all four CD4+ subsets of Type 1 diabetes patients. It was possible that PCR favored shorter templates, equally so in patients and controls.

The isolated RNA, all of it, was reverse transcribed, so expressed TCRB transcripts were what got sequenced. The repertoire was sequenced with immunoSEQ multiplex PCR; TCRdb's copy has only in-frame clones and lacks some. The sample has some 350,000 clones, 9.6% seen once. Trimming took off 1 base at V and 3 bases at J, with 13 bases between the two ends. The CDR3 contains 15 residues. CDR1 is MDHEN, CDR2 SYDVKM, per germline. This clone appeared many times. The antigen is unknown. This clonotype originated in a man aged 25-45 years with type 1 diabetes. The chain joins TRBV28 to TRBJ2-7; D may match TRBD1 or TRBD2 (5 bases each). The specimen was central memory CD4+ T cells from blood. The CDR3 protein is CASSLSGTPLYEQYF. The CDR3 DNA reads as TGTGCCAGCAGTTTATCGGGGACCCCCCTCTACGAGCAGTACTTC. The full variable domain, rest sourced from reference TRBV28 and TRBJ2-7, is DVKVTQSSRYLVKRTGEKVFLECVQDMDHENMFWYRQDPGLGLRLIYFSYDVKMKEKGDIPEGYSVSREKKERFSLILESASTNQTSMYLCASSLSGTPLYEQYFGPGTRLTVT.